This T cell receptor (beta chain) was sequenced for a study of shared clonotypes between healthy human individuals. Regarding the study as a whole: The represented genetic and exposure-history diversity was limited by the small number of donors.

As concerns this clone: Its antigen is not identified.

Measured with immunoSEQ multiplex PCR; TCRdb has only the in-frame clones, and not every one. The sample includes about 600,000 clones, around 97% of them seen just once. The sequence was collected from a woman younger than 45 in good health. Input material: naive CD4+ T cells sorted from blood. Subset given: CD45RA+ positively selected.

The CDR3 DNA is TGTGCCACCAGCACTCAGATTGGCACCGGGGAGCTGTTTTTT. Translation gives CATSTQIGTGELFF. The chain carries TRBV15 and TRBJ2-2; D gene uncertain. CDR3 size: 14 residues. The V end was cut by 4 bases, the J end by 4 bases, with 10 bases between. From germline, CDR1 is LNHNV and CDR2 YYDKDF (reference sequence). Based on the CDR3 plus reference TRBV15 and TRBJ2-2, the full variable domain is DAMVIQNPRYQVTQFGKPVTLSCSQTLNHNVMYWYQQKSSQAPKLLFHYYDKDFNNEADTPDNFQSRRPNTSFCFLDIRSPGLGDTAMYLCATSTQIGTGELFFGEGSRLTVL.